This T cell receptor (beta chain) was identified during a study of response to subunit inactivated influenza vaccine. The trim removed 0 bases at V and 3 bases at J, leaving 5 bases unmatched. CDR1 SGDLS and CDR2 YYNGEE come from the germline V gene. This CDR3 is 16 amino acids long. TCRdb re-analysed the RT-PCR reads in MiXCR, keeping a single row per CDR3 protein. The sample lists hundreds of thousands of distinct CDR3 sequences; 25% were seen once. Sequencing used CD4+ T cells sorted from PBMCs, obtained 5 days after vaccination. The clonotype comes from a man aged 50 to 59 who received an inactivated influenza vaccine. J is TRBJ2-3 and V is TRBV9; 9 nucleotides align to TRBD2. CDR3 DNA sequence: TGTGCCAGCAGCGTAGGGCTAGCGGGAAGGACAGATACGCAGTATTTT. It is translated as CASSVGLAGRTDTQYF.